The rows below give T cell receptor beta chains drawn from one sample of a study of blood T cell repertoires in COVID-19. Assay: immunoSEQ multiplex PCR; the TCRdb copy retains only in-frame clones and omits some. The sample records around 310,000 clones, approximately 91% being singletons. Sequencing was carried out using PBMCs or T cells enriched from blood (not recorded which). These receptors all come from a middle-aged woman who had recovered from COVID-19. Both conserved end residues are part of each CDR3. The size field is filled for only some rows; it gives once, few, many or a size class.

clone_size,v_call,cdr3_aa
few,TRBV4-1,CASSQDEFPLSYEQYF
.,TRBV10-3,CAIGLQLTGELFF
.,TRBV19,CASSIAGGPYNEQFF
.,TRBV5-5,CASSLDRSSTDTQYF
.,TRBV11-2,CASSLNTAGNTIYF
once,TRBV7-6,CASSHDRIDTQYF
.,TRBV7-2,CASSPPINSPLHF
.,TRBV5-1,CASSLAAVEGEKLFF
few,TRBV25-1,CASSEYSRNGYTF
.,TRBV6-5,CASSWDREYNEQFF
.,TRBV29-1,CSVASGVGTDTQYF
.,TRBV19,CASSKLAGGTKNIQYF
.,TRBV24-1,CATSDPMTSFIGEQFF
.,TRBV20-1,CSASYRNTGELFF
.,TRBV18,CASSPLLAANTGELFF
once,TRBV29-1,CSVENPRGPSDTQYF
.,TRBV2,CASRPPGQVLPLHF
few,TRBV7-6,CASSSGGTEAFF
.,TRBV18,CASSPFLVLAANTGELFF
.,TRBV4-3,CASSQEVGRGGQETQYF
.,TRBV18,CASSPGQGSVYEQYF
once,TRBV19,CASSEPGQGEKLFF
.,TRBV24-1,CATSDLQTSGGYPEQFF
.,TRBV28,CASSFSNNEKLFF
once,TRBV27,CASSSRDSSYNEQFF
.,TRBV7-9,CASIPTQSGYGNTIYF
.,TRBV2,CASDPGNLGNTIYF
.,TRBV11-2,CASSSTGSREQYF
.,TRBV11-3,CASSPRGLVGDEQFF
.,TRBV5-1,CASSLAVDRSYIF
.,TRBV4-3,CASSPGQGAREAFF
.,TRBV10-1,CASSILTGGQGRSTNEKLFF
.,TRBV7-2,CASSPLEGTQYF
.,TRBV6-2/TRBV6-3,CASSSQGQETQYF
.,TRBV10-3,CAISESRGQSTNEKLFF
.,TRBV3-1/TRBV3-2,CASSSQSQVNTGELFF
.,TRBV6-1,CASSERGQGYEQYF
.,TRBV10-2,CASTRDGRTSGSADTQYF
.,TRBV3-1/TRBV3-2,CASSHHPRQGLPTDTQYF
.,TRBV6-2/TRBV6-3,CASSYPPTRQGRGYEQYF